This T cell receptor beta chain is drawn from a study of blood T cells in healthy people across ages. Study observations and caveats: Expanded clonotype shifts may have been confounded, as the donors had an unknown CMV status. In older individuals, TCR beta diversity per million T cells was lower, falling roughly linearly with age.

This clonotype was found a few times. Its antigen is unidentified. Per-sample PBMC isolation yielded at least 6 million cells. Sample-barcoded 5' priming and a J-beta primer mix drove a second PCR of about 6 to 12 cycles. TCRdb independently ran MiXCR on the 5' RACE reads; one entry per CDR3 protein. The sample lists some 860,000 distinct CDR3 sequences; just over 55% were seen once. The source material was blood. This clonotype was sampled from a middle-aged man in good health.

CDR3 DNA: TGTGCCAGCAGCAAGGGGCTAGCGAGCGCAGATACGCAGTATTTT. Amino acid sequence: CASSKGLASADTQYF. The chain uses TRBV2 and TRBJ2-3; possible D gene TRBD2, 6 bases. This CDR3 region has 15 residues. V was pared by 6 bases and J by 4 bases, with 17 bases between. Germline-derived CDR1 and CDR2 are SNHLY and FYNNEI.